These 32 T cell receptor beta chains came from one sample sequenced in a study of control samples from healthy donors and cancer patients (dated by TCRdb to 2018 to 2020). Library creation used the immunoSEQ multiplex PCR assay. Drawn from immuneACCESS, this table holds only the in-frame rearrangements with V and J called that TCRdb kept. Clones are partly lost; checked studies trace under half to an unresolved V gene and leave the rest unexplained. The sample table shows tens of thousands of clones, and less than 90% are seen once. 47% of the sample lies in the top ten. Sequencing input: blood. The receptor set was obtained from a man in his 60s in good health.

The chain joins TRBV7-2 to TRBJ1-1; D is unclear. The CDR3 has 16 amino acids. Trimming left V 7 bases short and J 0 bases short, with 18 bases between. CDR1 and CDR2 from the germline V gene are SGHTA and FQGNSA. The CDR3 reads CASIPAEDLMNTEAFF. In DNA, the CDR3 is TGTGCCAGCATACCGGCAGAAGACCTCATGAACACTGAAGCTTTCTTT.

The chain links TRBV3-1 (or the pseudogene TRBV3-2) to TRBJ1-5, with 11 bases that match TRBD1. The V gene's germline CDR1 is LGHDT and CDR2 YNNKEL (reference sequence). The CDR3 runs to 19 residues. The V segment lost 2 bases and the J segment 0 bases; nucleotides outside the gene matches: 9. The chain's CDR3 is CASSQYSTGTGGSNQPQHF. The CDR3 DNA follows: TGTGCCAGCAGCCAATACAGTACCGGGACAGGGGGTAGCAATCAGCCCCAGCATTTT.

V gene TRBV28 combines with J gene TRBJ1-5; tentative D call: TRBD1 (5 bases). This CDR3 has 14 amino acids. Trimming removed 5 bases from V and 5 bases from J, with 13 bases in between. Germline V CDR1 and CDR2: MDHEN, SYDVKM. CDR3 amino acids: CASSVGTSYQPQHF. DNA for the CDR3: TGTGCCAGCAGTGTGGGGACTTCGTATCAGCCCCAGCATTTT.

The chain links TRBV6-1 to TRBJ1-1, with D unresolved. CDR1 is MNHNS, CDR2 SASEGT, per germline. V lost 2 bases and J lost 8, with 12 bases in between. This CDR3 region has 13 residues. CDR3 sequence (DNA): TGTGCCAGCAGTGAACGGAGGGCTTGGGAAGCTTTCTTT. Translation: CASSERRAWEAFF.

This chain connects TRBV29-1 to TRBJ1-2; the D is unclear. Germline V gene lookup returns CDR1 SQVTM and CDR2 ANQGSEA. The length of the CDR3 is 16 residues. V was trimmed by 3 bases and J by 4 bases, leaving 21 bases between them. The CDR3 nucleotides are TGCAGCGTTGACGCGTCGGAAGGTCAGTCCCCCTATGGCTACACCTTC. Amino acid sequence: CSVDASEGQSPYGYTF.

This clone was observed a handful of times. The chain uses TRBV6-5 and TRBJ1-4; TRBD1 matches 10 bases. V gave up 7 bases and J gave up 8 bases; unmatched junction bases: 7. The germline CDR1 and CDR2 sequences are MNHEY and SVGAGI. There are 14 residues in the CDR3. CDR3 nucleotide sequence: TGTGCCAGCATAGGGGACAGGGGAGGGGAAAAACTGTTTTTT. It encodes CASIGDRGGEKLFF.

The chain is built from TRBV5-1 and TRBJ2-7, with D possibly matching TRBD1 (6 bases). Trimming removed 0 bases from V and 3 bases from J, with 10 bases in between. Germline CDR1 and CDR2: SGHRS and YFSETQ. CDR3 length equals 14 residues. In nucleotides, the CDR3 is TGCGCCAGCAGCTTGGAGGACAGCTTCTACGAGCAGTACTTC. Its protein product is CASSLEDSFYEQYF.

The chain employs TRBV27 and TRBJ1-1; 8 bases are a match to TRBD1. V was clipped by 10 bases and J by 4 bases; unmatched bases: 5. Looked up from germline, CDR1 is MNHEY and CDR2 is SMNVEV (reference sequence). CDR3 length: 12 residues. CDR3 nucleotides: TGTGCCATCCAGGGGGCGCGCACTGAAGCTTTCTTT. This translates into CAIQGARTEAFF.

V gene TRBV5-8 combines with J gene TRBJ1-5; 7 positions match TRBD1. Unmatched junction bases numbered 13, after V lost 4 bases and J lost 6 bases. The CDR3 spans 16 residues. CDR1 is SGHTS, CDR2 YDEGEE, per germline. CDR3 coding DNA: TGTGCCAGCAGCCATCTGGACAGGTCTTGGGGTCAGCCCCAGCATTTT. This translates into CASSHLDRSWGQPQHF.

This clone was found once. CDR3 sequence: CASGSYTDTQYF. CDR3 sequence (DNA): TGTGCCAGCGGCAGCTACACAGATACGCAGTATTTT. This rearrangement joins TRBV7-9 to TRBJ2-3; D not resolved. Germline assignment: CDR1 SEHNR and CDR2 FQNEAQ (reference sequence). Between the trimmed V and J ends, which lost 8 bases and 2 bases, there was a span of 8 bases. The CDR3 is made up of 12 amino acids.

The chain joins TRBV5-8 to TRBJ2-7; a weak D match, TRBD2 (5 bases). Germline CDR1 reads SGHTS; CDR2 reads YDEGEE. CDR3 length equals 16 residues. V dropped 1 base and J dropped 1 base, with 15 bases sitting between them. The CDR3 bases are TGTGCCAGCAGCTTGTATGAGGGAAGAATATCCTACGAGCAGTACTTC. Translation: CASSLYEGRISYEQYF.

The chain employs TRBV6-5 and TRBJ2-1; weak D call: TRBD2 (6 bases). The CDR3 contains 15 residues. Per the germline V gene, CDR1 is MNHEY and CDR2 is SVGAGI. Deletions cut 9 bases from V and 6 bases from J, with 21 bases between. The CDR3 is CASFAGTGRFNEQFF. CDR3 nucleotides: TGTGCCAGTTTCGCCGGGACTGGCAGATTCAATGAGCAGTTCTTC.

CDR3: CASSLGRGDEKLFF. Here the CDR3 DNA reads TGCGCCAGCAGCCTCGGGAGGGGTGATGAAAAACTGTTTTTT. This sequence joins TRBV5-1 and TRBJ1-4; perhaps TRBD1 as D (5 bases). Per the germline V gene, CDR1 is SGHRS and CDR2 is YFSETQ. The CDR3 consists of 14 residues. V was clipped by 4 bases and J by 6 bases, with 13 bases between them.

This sequence joins TRBV21-1 and TRBJ1-6; the table's D gene call, TRBD1, was not cross checked with the DNA. TRBV21-1 is an annotated pseudogene. The CDR3 length is 16 residues. The DNA for the CDR3 is TGTGCCAGCAGCGGGTCGGGACAGGGAAACGATTCACCCCTCCACTTT. It yields the protein CASSGSGQGNDSPLHF.

This clone was seen only a few times. This CDR3 reads CASSLVVTGGGKLFF. DNA of the CDR3: TGTGCCAGCAGCTTAGTCGTTACAGGGGGGGGAAAACTGTTTTTT. The chain couples TRBV7-6 to TRBJ1-4; 8 bases match TRBD1. Germline trimming cut 1 base from V and 10 bases from J; bases unmatched to any gene: 8. The CDR3 sequence is 15 residues long. The germline CDR1 and CDR2 sequences are SGHVS and FNYEAQ. Looking up the rest from reference TRBV7-6 and TRBJ1-4 gives the full variable domain: GAGVSQSPRYKVTKRGQDVALRCDPISGHVSLYWYRQALGQGPEFLTYFNYEAQQDKSGLPNDRFSAERPEGSISTLTIQRTEQRDSAMYRCASSLVVTGGGKLFFGSGTQLSVL.

The chain uses TRBV4-3 and TRBJ1-5, with D tentatively TRBD1 (5 bases). The CDR3 contains 15 residues. V gave up 8 bases and J gave up 0 bases, with 14 bases separating them. CDR1 and CDR2 (germline): LGHNA, YSLEER. CDR3: CASRTGINSNQPQHF. The CDR3 region has the DNA TGCGCCAGCCGAACAGGAATCAATAGCAATCAGCCCCAGCATTTT.

The genes are TRBV11-2 and TRBJ1-1; D is ambiguous. The CDR3 spans 13 residues. V lost 2 bases, J lost 1 base, and 5 bases lay in between. Germline lookup yields CDR1 SGHAT and CDR2 FQNNGV. CDR3 loop: CASSLYGNTEAFF. The DNA for the CDR3 is TGTGCCAGCAGCTTATACGGGAACACTGAAGCTTTCTTT. The whole variable domain, filled in from reference TRBV11-2 and TRBJ1-1, reads EAGVAQSPRYKIIEKRQSVAFWCNPISGHATLYWYQQILGQGPKLLIQFQNNGVVDDSQLPKDRFSAERLKGVDSTLKIQPAKLEDSAVYLCASSLYGNTEAFFGQGTRLTVV.

This CDR3 is CASSKTGQSYEQYF. CDR3 bases: TGTGCCAGCAGCAAAACGGGACAGTCCTACGAGCAGTACTTC. The rearrangement uses TRBV7-8 and TRBJ2-7; 7 bases line up with TRBD1. Germline V gives CDR1 SGHVS, CDR2 FQNEAQ. Trimming removed 5 bases from V and 1 base from J; junction bases left unmatched: 5. The CDR3 runs to 14 residues.

This sequence joins TRBV6-6 and TRBJ2-3; D unresolved. The germline gives CDR1 MNHNY, CDR2 SVGAGI (reference sequence). The CDR3 has 11 amino acids. Between the trimmed V and J ends, which lost 10 bases and 2 bases, there was a span of 7 bases. The CDR3 here is CATQNTDTQYF. The DNA for the CDR3 is TGTGCCACCCAAAACACAGATACGCAGTATTTT.

This chain uses TRBV19 with TRBJ1-1; tentative D call: TRBD1 (6 bases). The CDR3 contains 16 residues. The V end lost 3 bases, the J end lost 7 bases, and 21 bases lay between the germline ends. Germline V gene lookup returns CDR1 LNHDA and CDR2 SQIVND (reference sequence). CDR3 nucleotides: TGTGCCAGTAGTATTGTATGGCAGGGGCGTCAAGGTGAAGCTTTCTTT. This gives the protein CASSIVWQGRQGEAFF.

The rearrangement uses TRBV7-7 and TRBJ2-5, with D tentatively TRBD2 (6 bases). V was pared by 5 bases and J by 1 base, with 20 bases between. The CDR3 runs to 17 residues. Germline V CDR1 and CDR2: SSHAT, FNYEAQ (reference sequence). In nucleotides, the CDR3 is TGTGCCAGCAGCAAGCGGTCAGGCGGGGTGGGCCAAGAGACCCAGTACTTC. This sequence encodes CASSKRSGGVGQETQYF.

The chain uses TRBV18 and TRBJ2-3, with TRBD1 matching 8 bases. Per the germline V gene, CDR1 is KGHSH and CDR2 is LQKENI. CDR3 length: 14 residues. After removal of 6 bases from V and 0 bases from J, the junction contained 2 bases not matched to a gene. CDR3 in DNA: TGTGCCAGCTCCAGGGGGCCTAGCACAGATACGCAGTATTTT. Translating gives CASSRGPSTDTQYF.

The chain recombines TRBV5-5 with TRBJ2-7; the match to TRBD1 covers 9 bases. This CDR3 is built from 14 residues. J was trimmed by 2 bases and V by 4 bases; bases with no gene match: 4. Per the germline V gene, CDR1 is SGHKS and CDR2 is YYEKEE (reference sequence). The CDR3 sequence is CASSPGTGTYEQYF. DNA for the CDR3: TGTGCCAGCAGCCCGGGGACAGGGACCTACGAGCAGTACTTC.

The genes are TRBV6-2 or TRBV6-3 and TRBJ2-7, with 11 nucleotides matching TRBD2. CDR3 length: 16 amino acids. V lost 2 bases to trimming and J lost 10 bases; unmatched junction nucleotides: 13. Germline CDR1 reads MNHEY; CDR2 reads SVGEGT. The CDR3 bases are TGTGCCAGCAGTTACGCGAACCCTGGGACTAGCGGATTTCAGTACTTC. Residues: CASSYANPGTSGFQYF.

The chain couples TRBV9 to TRBJ2-3; no reliable D call. Trimming took 3 bases from V and 5 from J, leaving 10 bases between them. The CDR3 totals 13 residues. Germline lookup yields CDR1 SGDLS and CDR2 YYNGEE. The CDR3 is CASSAQPLDTQYF. The CDR3 coding sequence is TGTGCCAGCAGCGCCCAACCCCTAGATACGCAGTATTTT.

This clone was detected ten times or more. V gene TRBV2 combines with J gene TRBJ1-1; no firm D call. CDR3 length: 13 residues. Between the trimmed V and J ends, which lost 9 bases and 3 bases, there was a span of 14 bases. Germline CDR1 SNHLY, CDR2 FYNNEI. CDR3: CASSKSRDTEAFF. In DNA form, the CDR3 reads TGTGCCAGTTCGAAGTCCCGGGACACTGAAGCTTTCTTT.

V and J are TRBV4-3 and TRBJ2-2, with D hard to call. Germline values: CDR1 LGHNA, CDR2 YSLEER. V lost 0 bases and J 6 bases, leaving 14 bases between the germline ends. CDR3 size: 16 residues. The CDR3 region is CASSQEPPTEPGELFF. CDR3 coding DNA: TGCGCCAGCAGCCAAGAGCCGCCCACGGAGCCCGGGGAGCTGTTTTTT.

The chain uses TRBV28 and TRBJ2-2; D is ambiguous. V was shortened by 2 bases and J by 6 bases, with 4 bases between the two germline ends. There are 12 residues in the CDR3. In germline, CDR1 is MDHEN, CDR2 SYDVKM. DNA for the CDR3: TGTGCCAGCAGTTTAGGAGCCGGGGAGCTGTTTTTT. Protein sequence: CASSLGAGELFF.

The chain has TRBV5-5 and TRBJ1-5; 9 nucleotides match TRBD1. V lost 4 bases to trimming and J lost 1 base; unmatched junction nucleotides: 9. The CDR3 totals 17 residues. Germline V gives CDR1 SGHKS, CDR2 YYEKEE (reference sequence). CDR3 sequence reads: CASSRHLQGASNQPQHF. CDR3 bases: TGTGCCAGCAGCCGCCACTTACAGGGGGCGAGCAATCAGCCCCAGCATTTT.

This clone was recorded a few times. CDR3 nucleotides: TGTGCCAGCAGCAAGACTAGCGGAAACACCGGGGAGCTGTTTTTT. Translating it yields CASSKTSGNTGELFF. The chain carries TRBV9 and TRBJ2-2; 9 bases are a match to TRBD2. The CDR3 contains 15 residues. CDR1 SGDLS and CDR2 YYNGEE come from the germline V gene. Trimming took 4 bases from V and 2 from J; bases not matched to a gene: 3.

The rearrangement links TRBV5-4 to TRBJ2-3; D is unresolved. Trimming cost V 2 bases and J 6 bases, with 10 bases left between them. The CDR3 spans 13 residues. The germline CDR1 and CDR2 sequences are SGHNT and YYREEE (reference sequence). CDR3 DNA sequence: TGTGCCAGCAGCTTTTGGGGTGTGGATACGCAGTATTTT. Translated: CASSFWGVDTQYF.

The chain carries TRBV20-1 and TRBJ1-5; a weak D match, TRBD1 (5 bases). V gave up 3 bases and J gave up 4 bases, with 13 bases separating them. CDR3 length: 14 amino acids. CDR1 is DFQATT, CDR2 SNEGSKA, per germline (reference sequence). DNA of the CDR3: TGCAGTGCTAGTCCAGGGACTGAGAATCAGCCCCAGCATTTT. This sequence encodes CSASPGTENQPQHF.